These T cell receptor beta chains were read from a single sample in a study of beta chain features in type 1 diabetes. The method was immunoSEQ multiplex PCR; TCRdb's version includes in-frame clones alone and lacks a portion of them. The data contain hundreds of thousands of clones, 15% to 20% of them singletons. The source material was naive CD4+ T cells from blood. All receptors come from a woman younger than 35 in good health. Each CDR3 is given with its conserved first and last residue. Each record gives: D gene, clone size, CDR3 length, J gene, V gene, CDR3 DNA, CDR3 protein. The D gene is left open where the match is weak. For some rows the clone size is stated as once, few or many, or as a class when expanded; others skip it.

D gene: TRBD2; clone size: few; CDR3 length: 15; J gene: TRBJ2-1; V gene: TRBV7-9; CDR3 DNA: TGTGCCAGCAGCTCGACTAGCGGGCAGATCAATGAGCAGTTCTTC; CDR3 protein: CASSSTSGQINEQFF
D gene: .; clone size: few; CDR3 length: 14; J gene: TRBJ1-2; V gene: TRBV6-5; CDR3 DNA: TGTGCCAGCAGTTACTCGATAACTAACTATGGCTACACCTTC; CDR3 protein: CASSYSITNYGYTF
D gene: .; clone size: few; CDR3 length: 14; J gene: TRBJ2-1; V gene: TRBV5-1; CDR3 DNA: TGCGCCAGCACTGACGGGAGTGCATACAATGAGCAGTTCTTC; CDR3 protein: CASTDGSAYNEQFF
D gene: .; clone size: .; CDR3 length: 15; J gene: TRBJ1-5; V gene: TRBV7-2; CDR3 DNA: TGTGCCAGCAGCTTAGAAGGGGGGACTTATCAGCCCCAGCATTTT; CDR3 protein: CASSLEGGTYQPQHF
D gene: .; clone size: .; CDR3 length: 12; J gene: TRBJ2-3; V gene: TRBV6-6; CDR3 DNA: TGTGCCAGCAGTCACTTGACAGATACGCAGTATTTT; CDR3 protein: CASSHLTDTQYF
D gene: .; clone size: .; CDR3 length: 14; J gene: TRBJ2-3; V gene: TRBV7-3; CDR3 DNA: TGTGCCAGCAGCTCCGGATCCTGGGGAGATACGCAGTATTTT; CDR3 protein: CASSSGSWGDTQYF
D gene: .; clone size: .; CDR3 length: 16; J gene: TRBJ2-5; V gene: TRBV28; CDR3 DNA: TGTGCCAGCAGTTCATCTAGCCAAATGAGGCAAGAGACCCAGTACTTC; CDR3 protein: CASSSSSQMRQETQYF
D gene: TRBD1; clone size: .; CDR3 length: 16; J gene: TRBJ2-1; V gene: TRBV7-9; CDR3 DNA: TGTGCCAGCAGCGCTGGGGACAGAGAGTTCGCCAATGAGCAGTTCTTC; CDR3 protein: CASSAGDREFANEQFF
D gene: .; clone size: few; CDR3 length: 17; J gene: TRBJ2-1; V gene: TRBV7-9; CDR3 DNA: TGTGCCAGCAGCTCCTTGGGGCTCTCGGTCTCCTACAATGAGCAGTTCTTC; CDR3 protein: CASSSLGLSVSYNEQFF
D gene: .; clone size: .; CDR3 length: 12; J gene: TRBJ2-5; V gene: TRBV7-3; CDR3 DNA: TGTGCCAGCAGCTTAGCCTCAGAGACCCAGTACTTC; CDR3 protein: CASSLASETQYF
D gene: .; clone size: few; CDR3 length: 13; J gene: TRBJ1-2; V gene: TRBV5-6; CDR3 DNA: TGTGCCAGCACGTTCGGACGGGCCTATGGCTACACCTTC; CDR3 protein: CASTFGRAYGYTF
D gene: TRBD2; clone size: few; CDR3 length: 16; J gene: TRBJ2-7; V gene: TRBV27; CDR3 DNA: TGTGCCAGCAGTCAAGTAACTAGCGGGAGTTTCCACGAGCAGTACTTC; CDR3 protein: CASSQVTSGSFHEQYF
D gene: TRBD1; clone size: .; CDR3 length: 15; J gene: TRBJ1-2; V gene: TRBV15; CDR3 DNA: TGTGCCACCAGCATCCGACAGGGGATCGGCTATGGCTACACCTTC; CDR3 protein: CATSIRQGIGYGYTF
D gene: .; clone size: few; CDR3 length: 11; J gene: TRBJ2-3; V gene: TRBV2; CDR3 DNA: TGTGCCAGCAAGTACACAGATACGCAGTATTTT; CDR3 protein: CASKYTDTQYF
D gene: .; clone size: few; CDR3 length: 15; J gene: TRBJ2-7; V gene: TRBV7-9; CDR3 DNA: TGTGCCAGCAGCTTAGACGGGACCCGGGAACTAGGGCAGTACTTC; CDR3 protein: CASSLDGTRELGQYF
D gene: TRBD2; clone size: .; CDR3 length: 15; J gene: TRBJ2-1; V gene: TRBV28; CDR3 DNA: TGTGCCAGCAGCCCCCGACTAGCGGGATACAATGAGCAGTTCTTC; CDR3 protein: CASSPRLAGYNEQFF
D gene: .; clone size: .; CDR3 length: 12; J gene: TRBJ2-5; V gene: TRBV6-6; CDR3 DNA: TGTGCCAGCACCGGGGGCCAAGAGACCCAGTACTTC; CDR3 protein: CASTGGQETQYF
D gene: TRBD1; clone size: .; CDR3 length: 15; J gene: TRBJ2-1; V gene: TRBV11-2; CDR3 DNA: TGTGCCAGCAGCAAGGACAGGGACATTTACAATGAGCAGTTCTTC; CDR3 protein: CASSKDRDIYNEQFF
D gene: TRBD2; clone size: .; CDR3 length: 14; J gene: TRBJ2-7; V gene: TRBV7-9; CDR3 DNA: TGTGCCAGCAGCCTTAGCGGGAGTGTCAACGAGCAGTACTTC; CDR3 protein: CASSLSGSVNEQYF
D gene: TRBD2; clone size: .; CDR3 length: 14; J gene: TRBJ2-7; V gene: TRBV28; CDR3 DNA: TGTGCCAGCAGTTCCGCGGGGGGAGCCTACGAGCAGTACTTC; CDR3 protein: CASSSAGGAYEQYF
D gene: .; clone size: few; CDR3 length: 17; J gene: TRBJ2-1; V gene: TRBV10-3; CDR3 DNA: TGTGCCATCAGTGAGTCGGGTGGTTCAGGCTCCTACAATGAGCAGTTCTTC; CDR3 protein: CAISESGGSGSYNEQFF
D gene: .; clone size: .; CDR3 length: 14; J gene: TRBJ1-5; V gene: TRBV6-6; CDR3 DNA: TGTGCCAGCAGCCGACGGTCTAGCAATCAGCCCCAGCATTTT; CDR3 protein: CASSRRSSNQPQHF
D gene: .; clone size: .; CDR3 length: 16; J gene: TRBJ2-1; V gene: TRBV6-6; CDR3 DNA: TGTGCCAGCAGTTACCGCAGCAGCCACTCCTACAATGAGCAGTTCTTC; CDR3 protein: CASSYRSSHSYNEQFF
D gene: .; clone size: .; CDR3 length: 15; J gene: TRBJ2-2; V gene: TRBV4-2; CDR3 DNA: TGTGCCAGCAGCCAAGGGAATTTGAACACCGGGGAGCTGTTTTTT; CDR3 protein: CASSQGNLNTGELFF
D gene: .; clone size: few; CDR3 length: 12; J gene: TRBJ2-1; V gene: TRBV28; CDR3 DNA: TGTGCCAGCAGTATCTTTACAATGAGCATGATCTTC; CDR3 protein: CASSIFTMSMIF
D gene: .; clone size: few; CDR3 length: 15; J gene: TRBJ2-1; V gene: TRBV23-1; CDR3 DNA: TGCGCCAGCAGTCAATATAGGACAGGGAGGGATGAGCAGTTCTTC; CDR3 protein: CASSQYRTGRDEQFF
D gene: .; clone size: few; CDR3 length: 12; J gene: TRBJ1-1; V gene: TRBV5-4; CDR3 DNA: TGTGCCAGCAGGCAGCAGAACACTGAAGCTTTCTTT; CDR3 protein: CASRQQNTEAFF
D gene: TRBD2; clone size: few; CDR3 length: 12; J gene: TRBJ2-1; V gene: TRBV5-4; CDR3 DNA: TGTGCCAGCAGCTCTCCGGGACTAGAGCAGTTCTTC; CDR3 protein: CASSSPGLEQFF